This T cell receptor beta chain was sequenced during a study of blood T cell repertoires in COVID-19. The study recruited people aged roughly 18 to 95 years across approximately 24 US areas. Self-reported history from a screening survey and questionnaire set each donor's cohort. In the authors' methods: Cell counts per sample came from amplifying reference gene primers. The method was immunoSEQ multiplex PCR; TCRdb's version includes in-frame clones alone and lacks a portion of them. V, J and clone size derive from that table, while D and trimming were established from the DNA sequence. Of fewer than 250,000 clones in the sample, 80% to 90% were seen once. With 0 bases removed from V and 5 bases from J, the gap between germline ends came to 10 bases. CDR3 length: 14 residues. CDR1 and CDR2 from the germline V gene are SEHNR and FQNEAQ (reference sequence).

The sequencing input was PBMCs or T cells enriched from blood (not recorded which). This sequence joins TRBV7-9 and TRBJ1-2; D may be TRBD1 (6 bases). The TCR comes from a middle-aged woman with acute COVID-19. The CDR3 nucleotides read TGTGCCAGCAGCTTAGCGGGCAGGGGATATGGCTACACCTTC. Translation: CASSLAGRGYGYTF.